These 18 T cell receptor beta chains were all obtained from the same sample, sequenced in a study of PD-L1 blockade in urothelial cancer. Using immunoSEQ multiplex PCR, the repertoire was profiled, and TCRdb retains in-frame clones only, with some absent. The sample carries 70,000 to 75,000 clones, roughly nine tenths recorded once. The sample's time point: pretreatment peripheral blood. This specimen consisted of PBMCs, obtained around atezolizumab (anti-PD-L1) treatment. These receptors all come from a man in his sixties or seventies with urothelial cancer.

The chain employs TRBV7-9 and TRBJ2-7; tentatively, D is TRBD1 (5 bases). V lost 2 bases and J lost 3, with 8 bases in between. Germline CDR1 and CDR2: SEHNR and FQNEAQ (reference sequence). This CDR3 comprises 13 residues. Here the CDR3 reads CASSLQGNYEQYF. CDR3 bases: TGTGCCAGCAGCTTACAGGGTAACTACGAGCAGTACTTC. The entire variable domain, with the rest obtained from reference TRBV7-9 and TRBJ2-7, is as follows: DTGVSQNPRHKITKRGQNVTFRCDPISEHNRLYWYRQTLGQGPEFLTYFQNEAQLEKSRLLSDRFSAERPKGSFSTLEIQRTEQGDSAMYLCASSLQGNYEQYFGPGTRLTVT.

The CDR3 loop is CASSFRAGDTQYF. Here the CDR3 DNA reads TGTGCCAGCAGTTTTCGAGCGGGAGATACGCAGTATTTT. This chain links TRBV6-5 with TRBJ2-3; weak D call: TRBD2 (6 bases). Trimming shortened V by 4 bases and J by 5 bases, and 10 bases separated the two germline ends. Germline CDR1 is MNHEY and CDR2 is SVGAGI. This CDR3 is built from 13 residues.

The rearrangement joins TRBV27 to TRBJ1-5; D might be TRBD1 (5 bases). V shed 6 bases and J shed 9 bases, with 21 bases lying between them. The CDR3 consists of 15 residues. Germline CDR1 reads MNHEY; CDR2 reads SMNVEV (reference sequence). In DNA form, the CDR3 reads TGTGCCAGCAGACCAGGTGGGGGGTCAAACCCGCCCCAGCATTTT. Its protein product is CASRPGGGSNPPQHF.

J is TRBJ1-2 and V is TRBV14, with D unresolved. CDR3 length equals 15 residues. The V and J ends lost 0 bases and 5 bases respectively, with 13 bases between them. The germline CDR1 and CDR2 sequences are SGHDN and FVKESK. The CDR3, as DNA: TGTGCCAGCAGCCAAGACGCTCGGACGGGATATGGCTACACCTTC. Translating it yields CASSQDARTGYGYTF.

The rearrangement links TRBV19 to TRBJ1-5; weak D call: TRBD1 (6 bases). The CDR3 is 15 residues long. The V end was cut by 3 bases, the J end by 7 bases, with 16 bases between. Germline loops: CDR1 LNHDA, CDR2 SQIVND (reference sequence). This CDR3 is CASSMRGGSGQPQHF. The CDR3 nucleotides read TGTGCCAGTAGTATGCGGGGGGGCAGTGGGCAGCCCCAGCATTTT.

This clone is a singleton in its sample. The genes are TRBV5-1 and TRBJ1-1, with 7 bases matching TRBD1. Germline-derived CDR1 and CDR2 are SGHRS and YFSETQ. CDR3 size: 15 residues. The V gene end was trimmed by 1 base and the J gene end by 6 bases; junction bases not matched to a gene: 9. The CDR3, as DNA: TGCGCCAGCAGCTTGTATGCAGGGACAGACCCTGAAGCTTTCTTT. Translation: CASSLYAGTDPEAFF.

This clone was counted once. The V gene is TRBV7-8, the J gene TRBJ2-2; TRBD2 agrees at 15 bases. The J segment lost 2 bases and the V segment lost 5 bases, leaving 6 bases of the junction unmatched. Looked up from germline, CDR1 is SGHVS and CDR2 is FQNEAQ. This CDR3 is built from 18 residues. For the CDR3, the DNA is TGTGCCAGCAGCCTGTGGACTAGCGGGAGGGTTAACACCGGGGAGCTGTTTTTT. Its protein product is CASSLWTSGRVNTGELFF.

The V call is TRBV7-9, the J call TRBJ2-1; 10 nucleotides line up with TRBD2. V was clipped by 7 bases and J by 7 bases; unmatched bases: 19. Looked up from germline, CDR1 is SEHNR and CDR2 is FQNEAQ (reference sequence). The CDR3 is 18 amino acids. The CDR3 region has the DNA TGTGCCAGCATTGTTCCCCCTCTAGCGGGAGATGCCTTGAATGAGCAGTTCTTC. Amino acid sequence: CASIVPPLAGDALNEQFF. The full variable domain, in which reference TRBV7-9 and TRBJ2-1 provide the parts outside the CDR3, is DTGVSQNPRHKITKRGQNVTFRCDPISEHNRLYWYRQTLGQGPEFLTYFQNEAQLEKSRLLSDRFSAERPKGSFSTLEIQRTEQGDSAMYLCASIVPPLAGDALNEQFFGPGTRLTVL.

The chain links TRBV5-1 to TRBJ2-2; D ambiguous. The CDR3 sequence is 16 residues long. Germline values: CDR1 SGHRS, CDR2 YFSETQ. V dropped 6 bases and J dropped 1 base, with 16 bases sitting between them. Here the CDR3 reads CASNPDGGMNTGELFF. The CDR3 region has the DNA TGCGCCAGCAACCCCGATGGCGGAATGAACACCGGGGAGCTGTTTTTT. The whole variable domain, filled in from reference TRBV5-1 and TRBJ2-2, reads KAGVTQTPRYLIKTRGQQVTLSCSPISGHRSVSWYQQTPGQGLQFLFEYFSETQRNKGNFPGRFSGRQFSNSRSEMNVSTLELGDSALYLCASNPDGGMNTGELFFGEGSRLTVL.

The V and J genes are TRBV18 and TRBJ2-1; 12 positions agree with TRBD1. Germline CDR1 reads KGHSH; CDR2 reads LQKENI. Unmatched junction bases numbered 2, after V lost 6 bases and J lost 8 bases. The CDR3 has 13 amino acids. CDR3 coding DNA: TGTGCCAGCTCCGGGACAGGGGGCCATGAGCAGTTCTTC. It specifies CASSGTGGHEQFF.

The chain has TRBV2 and TRBJ2-2; 12 nucleotides match TRBD2. Trimming took 4 bases from V and 4 from J; bases not matched to a gene: 10. The CDR3 runs to 18 residues. Per germline, CDR1 SNHLY and CDR2 FYNNEI. As DNA, the CDR3 is TGTGCCAGCAGTGCCGGACTAGCGGGATGGATTGGCACCGGGGAGCTGTTTTTT. Protein: CASSAGLAGWIGTGELFF.

The chain is built from TRBV5-6 and TRBJ2-7; 8 bases are a match to TRBD1. The CDR3 extends over 14 amino acids. The germline V gene encodes CDR1 SGHDT and CDR2 YYEEEE. Trimming removed 3 bases from V and 3 bases from J; junction bases left unmatched: 5. CDR3 in DNA: TGTGCCAGCAGCTCTGGGACAGGAGTCTACGAGCAGTACTTC. Its translation is CASSSGTGVYEQYF.

The CDR3 DNA sequence: TGTGCCAGCAGCGTAGGGGACAGGAGCACAGATACGCAGTATTTT. This encodes CASSVGDRSTDTQYF. V and J are TRBV9 and TRBJ2-3; 8 bases map to TRBD1. The J segment lost 0 bases and the V segment lost 0 bases, leaving 0 bases of the junction unmatched. Germline values: CDR1 SGDLS, CDR2 YYNGEE. This CDR3 has 15 amino acids.

The CDR3 loop is CASKDSVASGNTIYF. CDR3 coding DNA: TGTGCCAGTAAGGACAGCGTTGCCTCTGGAAACACCATATATTTT. The chain joins TRBV19 to TRBJ1-3; a possible D gene is TRBD1 (6 bases). Trimming shortened V by 7 bases and J by 0 bases, and 13 bases separated the two germline ends. The CDR3 consists of 15 residues. Germline values: CDR1 LNHDA, CDR2 SQIVND (reference sequence).

This chain links TRBV9 with TRBJ2-2, with 10 nucleotides matching TRBD2. This CDR3 spans 15 amino acids. Looked up from germline, CDR1 is SGDLS and CDR2 is YYNGEE. J gave up 6 bases and V 2 bases, and 4 bases lay outside the gene matches. CDR3 loop: CASSVASGGAGELFF. DNA for the CDR3: TGTGCCAGCAGCGTCGCTAGCGGGGGCGCCGGGGAGCTGTTTTTT.

V and J are TRBV28 and TRBJ1-2, with D possibly TRBD1 on 5 matching bases. The CDR3 extends over 15 amino acids. V lost 2 bases and J lost 5, with 15 bases in between. The germline V gene has CDR1 MDHEN and CDR2 SYDVKM. CDR3 DNA sequence: TGTGCCAGCAGTTTAGGGTTCGGCAGGGATTATGGCTACACCTTC. It encodes CASSLGFGRDYGYTF.

The rearrangement links TRBV2 to TRBJ1-5, with D uncertain. Trimming pared 3 bases from V and 12 bases from J, leaving 15 bases between. Germline loops: CDR1 SNHLY, CDR2 FYNNEI. The CDR3 runs to 13 residues. The CDR3 sequence: CASSDDGARGQHF. CDR3 bases: TGTGCCAGCAGTGACGACGGAGCGAGAGGCCAGCATTTT.

The chain has TRBV15 and TRBJ1-5; unclear D gene. Germline lookup yields CDR1 LNHNV and CDR2 YYDKDF (reference sequence). Trimming removed 0 bases from V and 0 bases from J, with 3 bases in between. This CDR3 has 14 amino acids. CDR3 DNA sequence: TGTGCCACCAGCAGAGATCGTAGCAATCAGCCCCAGCATTTT. Translating gives CATSRDRSNQPQHF.